This is a list of T cell receptor beta chains from one sample in a study of T cell repertoires in cytomegalovirus infection. TCRdb re-called the reads with MiXCR, one entry per CDR3 protein. This table has 200,000 or so distinct CDR3 sequences, over 25% appearing once. Sequencing was done on a sample of PBMCs. All receptors come from a human donor in good health (CMV status not recorded). Some clones in this sample may be carry-over from other donors' samples. The CDR3 runs from the conserved cysteine through the conserved F or W. A D gene is named only where the DNA matches it firmly. Rows give clone size only sometimes, using once, few, many, or a class for an expanded clone.

>TRBV7-6|TRBD1|few|TRBJ1-5
CASSLTGTGQPQHF
TGTGCCAGCAGCTTGACAGGGACAGGACAGCCCCAGCATTTT
>TRBV2|NA|few|TRBJ1-1
CASSVTSLEVFF
TGTGCCAGCAGTGTTACGTCTTTGGAGGTTTTCTTT
>TRBV20-1|NA|NA|TRBJ1-6
CSARESYNSPLHF
TGCAGTGCTAGAGAGTCCTATAATTCACCCCTCCACTTT
>TRBV20-1|NA|NA|TRBJ2-5
CSAKPRQDTLGTQYF
TGCAGTGCTAAGCCCAGACAGGATACCCTGGGGACCCAGTACTTC
>TRBV12-3/TRBV12-4|NA|few|TRBJ1-1
CASSYIDRLGDTEAFF
TGTGCCAGCAGTTATATAGACAGGCTAGGGGACACTGAAGCTTTCTTT
>TRBV11-2|NA|NA|TRBJ2-2
CASSRRGRETGELFF
TGTGCCAGCAGCCGGAGGGGGCGCGAGACCGGGGAGCTGTTTTTT
>TRBV7-8|NA|few|TRBJ2-1
CASSPPGGFPNNEQFF
TGTGCCAGCAGCCCCCCCGGCGGCTTCCCAAACAATGAGCAGTTCTTC
>TRBV12-3/TRBV12-4|NA|NA|TRBJ1-5
CASSVGRYNQPQHF
TGTGCCAGCAGTGTCGGCCGGTACAATCAGCCCCAGCATTTT
>TRBV19|TRBD2|few|TRBJ2-7
CASSIDPGLAGSHEQYF
TGTGCCAGTAGTATAGACCCGGGACTAGCGGGGAGTCACGAGCAGTACTTC
>TRBV6-4|TRBD1|NA|TRBJ1-2
CASRPGTGEGYGYTF
TGTGCCAGCAGGCCCGGGACAGGTGAAGGCTATGGCTACACCTTC
>TRBV7-9|NA|few|TRBJ2-2
CASSRAGNPPNTGELFF
TGTGCCAGCAGCCGGGCAGGGAACCCCCCGAACACCGGGGAGCTGTTTTTT
>TRBV7-2|NA|few|TRBJ2-1
CASSLNTNHEQFF
TGTGCCAGCAGCTTAAATACGAACCATGAGCAGTTCTTC
>TRBV29-1|TRBD1|NA|TRBJ2-5
CSVLPGQGETQYF
TGCAGCGTTCTCCCGGGACAGGGAGAGACCCAGTACTTC
>TRBV12-3/TRBV12-4|NA|many|TRBJ1-5
CASTGGSWQPQHF
TGTGCCAGCACTGGGGGGTCGTGGCAGCCCCAGCATTTT
>TRBV7-2|NA|NA|TRBJ1-1
CASSLASQNTEAFF
TGTGCCAGCAGCTTAGCGTCACAGAACACTGAAGCTTTCTTT
>TRBV11-2|NA|few|TRBJ2-3
CASSPPGALSTDTQYF
TGTGCCAGCAGCCCCCCGGGCGCGCTGAGCACAGATACGCAGTATTTT
>TRBV7-9|NA|NA|TRBJ1-2
CASSPGGEDYGYTF
TGTGCCAGCAGCCCAGGCGGGGAGGACTATGGCTACACCTTC
>TRBV9|NA|NA|TRBJ1-2
CASSVDLGDDGYTF
TGTGCCAGCAGCGTAGACCTGGGAGACGATGGCTACACCTTC
>TRBV6-6|NA|NA|TRBJ2-7
CASSYEFKPYEQYF
TGTGCCAGCAGTTACGAGTTTAAGCCCTACGAGCAGTACTTC
>TRBV12-3/TRBV12-4|TRBD1|few|TRBJ1-2
CASSLYFGQGGQDYGYTF
TGTGCCAGCAGTCTTTACTTTGGACAGGGTGGGCAAGACTATGGCTACACCTTC
>TRBV20-1|NA|few|TRBJ2-1
CSADWGRGGNEQFF
TGCAGTGCCGATTGGGGGCGGGGTGGGAATGAGCAGTTCTTC
>TRBV7-9|TRBD2|few|TRBJ2-1
CASSLAAAGGHEQFF
TGTGCCAGCAGCTTAGCGGCGGCGGGGGGGCACGAGCAGTTCTTC
>TRBV20-1|TRBD2|NA|TRBJ2-1
CSARTAGGPHEQFF
TGCAGTGCTAGGACGGCGGGGGGGCCCCATGAGCAGTTCTTC
>TRBV7-3|NA|many|TRBJ2-7
CASSKGESYEQYF
TGTGCCAGCAGCAAAGGGGAATCCTACGAGCAGTACTTC
>TRBV7-2|TRBD1|many|TRBJ2-5
CASSLGDRGRQETQYF
TGTGCCAGCAGCTTAGGGGACAGGGGGCGCCAAGAGACCCAGTACTTC
>TRBV19|TRBD1|many|TRBJ2-7
CASTRGQDPPYEQYF
TGTGCCAGTACCAGGGGGCAAGACCCCCCCTACGAGCAGTACTTC
>TRBV15|NA|NA|TRBJ1-5
CATSIGLDQPQHF
TGTGCCACCAGCATTGGGTTGGATCAGCCCCAGCATTTT
>TRBV7-2|TRBD1|many|TRBJ1-1
CASSLRQGNTEAFF
TGTGCCAGCAGCTTAAGACAGGGGAACACTGAAGCTTTCTTT
>TRBV7-6|NA|few|TRBJ2-2
CASSLRSTGELFF
TGTGCCAGCAGCTTAAGGTCCACCGGGGAGCTGTTTTTT
>TRBV12-3/TRBV12-4|NA|NA|TRBJ1-1
CPSSLGHETEAFF
TGTCCCAGCAGTCTGGGACATGAGACTGAAGCTTTCTTT
>TRBV12-3/TRBV12-4|NA|NA|TRBJ2-3
CASSLKHADTQYF
TGTGCCAGCAGTTTAAAACACGCAGATACGCAGTATTTT
>TRBV11-2|NA|NA|TRBJ2-7
CASSPLRAYEQYF
TGTGCCAGCAGCCCACTTCGGGCTTACGAGCAGTACTTC
>TRBV5-1|TRBD1|NA|TRBJ2-7
CASSLQGQGHYEQYF
TGCGCCAGCAGCTTACAAGGACAGGGGCACTACGAGCAGTACTTC
>TRBV6-2/TRBV6-3|NA|NA|TRBJ2-7
CASSLAETGSYEQYF
TGTGCCTCCTCTCTGGCAGAGACAGGCTCCTACGAGCAGTACTTC
>TRBV7-8|NA|NA|TRBJ1-1
CASSLLPRDGFEAFF
TGTGCCAGCAGTCTCTTGCCCAGGGACGGGTTTGAAGCTTTCTTT
>TRBV11-2|NA|many|TRBJ2-7
CASSLIASYEQYF
TGTGCCAGCAGCTTAATTGCCTCCTACGAGCAGTACTTC
>TRBV20-1|NA|NA|TRBJ1-6
CSARSDPNSPLHF
TGCAGTGCTAGATCAGACCCGAATTCACCCCTCCACTTT
>TRBV7-9|TRBD1|many|TRBJ2-7
CASSFPLSGQNKYEQYF
TGTGCCAGCAGCTTCCCGCTATCGGGACAGAACAAATACGAGCAGTACTTC
>TRBV7-4|NA|once|TRBJ1-5
CASAADGGRNQPQHF
TGCGCCAGCGCTGCGGACGGCGGAAGAAATCAGCCCCAGCATTTT
>TRBV7-3|NA|NA|TRBJ2-3
CASSPFHVGGLTDTQYF
TGTGCCAGCAGCCCCTTCCACGTGGGGGGCCTCACAGATACGCAGTATTTT
>TRBV2|TRBD1|NA|TRBJ1-2
CASMGTGAGYTF
TGTGCCAGCATGGGGACAGGGGCTGGCTACACCTTC
>TRBV7-8|NA|NA|TRBJ2-1
CASSYQPAGATLNTNEQFF
TGTGCCAGCAGCTATCAACCGGCGGGGGCGACCCTTAATACGAATGAGCAGTTCTTC
>TRBV2|TRBD1|NA|TRBJ1-4
CASRGTGKNEKLFF
TGTGCCAGCAGGGGGACAGGGAAAAATGAAAAACTGTTTTTT
>TRBV7-2|NA|many|TRBJ2-6
CASSYRGSGANVLTF
TGTGCCAGCAGCTATAGGGGCTCTGGGGCCAACGTCCTGACTTTC
>TRBV7-3|NA|NA|TRBJ2-1
CASSLWSSSYNEQFF
TGTGCCAGCAGCTTATGGTCGAGCTCCTACAATGAGCAGTTCTTC
>TRBV30|NA|few|TRBJ2-1
CAWREGSAYNEQFF
TGTGCCTGGAGGGAGGGATCTGCCTACAATGAGCAGTTCTTC
>TRBV12-3/TRBV12-4|TRBD1|few|TRBJ1-1
CASSPPQGRAFF
TGTGCCAGCAGTCCCCCACAGGGGAGAGCTTTCTTT
>TRBV15|NA|NA|TRBJ2-3
CATSRDLGEDTQYF
TGTGCCACCAGCAGAGATTTGGGGGAAGATACGCAGTATTTT
>TRBV2|TRBD1|few|TRBJ2-1
CASSLQGRGQFF
TGTGCCAGCAGCCTACAGGGGAGAGGGCAGTTCTTC
>TRBV29-1|NA|NA|TRBJ2-7
CSVAGGSDRGSYEQYF
TGCAGCGTTGCGGGGGGGTCGGACAGGGGCTCCTACGAGCAGTACTTC